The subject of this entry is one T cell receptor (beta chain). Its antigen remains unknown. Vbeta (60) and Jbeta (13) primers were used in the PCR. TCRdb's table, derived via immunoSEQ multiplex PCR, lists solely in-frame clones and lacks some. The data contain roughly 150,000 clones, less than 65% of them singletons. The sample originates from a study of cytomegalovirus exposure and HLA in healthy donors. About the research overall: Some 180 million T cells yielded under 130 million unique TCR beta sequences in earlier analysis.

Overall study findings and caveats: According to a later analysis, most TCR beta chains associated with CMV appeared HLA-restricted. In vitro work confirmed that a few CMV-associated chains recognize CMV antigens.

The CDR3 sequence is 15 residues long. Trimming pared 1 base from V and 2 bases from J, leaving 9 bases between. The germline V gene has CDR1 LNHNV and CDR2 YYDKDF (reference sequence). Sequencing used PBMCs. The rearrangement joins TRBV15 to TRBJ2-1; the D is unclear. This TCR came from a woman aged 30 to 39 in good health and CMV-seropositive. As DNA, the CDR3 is TGTGCCACCAGCAGAGTTGGAGAAACCTACAATGAGCAGTTCTTC. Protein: CATSRVGETYNEQFF.